One T cell receptor (beta chain) is described in this entry. Its antigen is not known. This record belongs to a study of cytomegalovirus exposure and HLA in healthy donors. Regarding the study as a whole: Altogether, 150 to 200 TCR beta chains were recorded as cytomegalovirus-associated.

Repertoires were generated with immunoSEQ multiplex PCR, while TCRdb's copy carries only in-frame clones and drops some. The sample holds 100,000 to 150,000 clones, 89% seen once. V was cut by 6 bases and J by 10 bases, with 21 bases left in between. Per the germline V gene, CDR1 is MNHNY and CDR2 is SVGAGI (reference sequence). This CDR3 region has 14 residues. The chain recombines TRBV6-6 with TRBJ1-1; D is perhaps TRBD1 (5 bases). The source material was PBMCs. This TCR was sampled from a young woman in good health and CMV-seronegative. This CDR3 is CASSPFGRQGLAFF. CDR3 nucleotide sequence: TGTGCCAGCAGCCCCTTCGGGAGGCAGGGCCTAGCTTTCTTT.